This TCR beta chain stems from a study of blood T cell repertoires in COVID-19. About the research overall: Researchers got acute and convalescent COVID-19 samples from the United States, Italy and Spain.

The study assigned cohorts using participant-reported clinical history. Recovery meant two consecutive negative NP/OP PCR tests, professional clearance, or resolved symptoms. Per the original methods: Researchers report that nucleated cell counts were estimated from reference gene primer amplification. TCRdb's table, derived via immunoSEQ multiplex PCR, lists solely in-frame clones and lacks some. The V and J calls and clone size were taken over from that table, and D and trimming were inferred from the DNA. This repertoire shows about 330,000 clones, about 90% found once; its top ten account for under 6%. This CDR3 has 15 residues. Germline loops: CDR1 MGHRA, CDR2 YSYEKL. Trimming removed 0 bases at V and 6 bases at J, with 11 bases between.

This receptor was taken from a young man who had recovered from COVID-19. The sample consisted of PBMCs or T cells enriched from blood (not recorded which). This sequence joins TRBV4-1 and TRBJ2-2; D ambiguous. The CDR3 protein is CASSQERIAPGELFF. The CDR3 bases are TGCGCCAGCAGCCAAGAACGGATAGCACCCGGGGAGCTGTTTTTT.